A selection of T cell receptor beta chains follows, all from one sample in a study of blood T cell repertoires in COVID-19. Assay: immunoSEQ multiplex PCR; the TCRdb copy retains only in-frame clones and omits some. This repertoire shows around 58,000 clones, 88% found once; its top ten account for less than 5.5%. Sequences were obtained from peripheral blood. These receptors were obtained from a human donor in a cohort sampled during active COVID-19. CDR3s include the opening cysteine and the closing phenylalanine or tryptophan. The D gene is left open where the match is weak. Expanded clones are given a class, and other clones once, few, many or no size at all.

size: NA
J: TRBJ2-1
D: NA
V: TRBV6-8
CDR3: CASIIRVSSYNEQFF
DNA: TGTGCCAGCATTATTCGTGTCAGCTCCTACAATGAGCAGTTCTTC

size: NA
J: TRBJ1-2
D: TRBD1
V: TRBV27
CDR3: CASSLSRQGRGGYTF
DNA: TGTGCCAGCAGTTTATCTAGACAGGGCCGGGGGGGCTACACCTTC

size: NA
J: TRBJ1-1
D: NA
V: TRBV18
CDR3: CASSPPLGHTHEAFF
DNA: TGTGCCAGCTCACCACCTCTTGGGCATACTCACGAAGCTTTCTTT

size: NA
J: TRBJ2-2
D: NA
V: TRBV7-3
CDR3: CASSLGHPTGELFF
DNA: TGTGCCAGCAGCTTGGGACACCCTACCGGGGAGCTGTTTTTT

size: NA
J: TRBJ2-1
D: NA
V: TRBV5-1
CDR3: CASSLQRATYNEQFF
DNA: TGCGCCAGCAGCCTCCAGCGGGCCACCTACAATGAGCAGTTCTTC

size: few
J: TRBJ1-1
D: NA
V: TRBV7-9
CDR3: CASSQAGNTEAFF
DNA: TGTGCCAGCAGCCAAGCCGGGAACACTGAAGCTTTCTTT

size: NA
J: TRBJ2-1
D: TRBD2
V: TRBV15
CDR3: CATSSRLAGVDEQFF
DNA: TGTGCCACCAGCAGCAGACTAGCGGGAGTGGATGAGCAGTTCTTC

size: NA
J: TRBJ2-7
D: TRBD2
V: TRBV5-1
CDR3: CASSLASGSGYEQYF
DNA: TGCGCCAGCAGCTTGGCTAGCGGGAGCGGCTACGAGCAGTACTTC

size: NA
J: TRBJ2-7
D: NA
V: TRBV18
CDR3: CASSPTQGINEQYF
DNA: TGTGCCAGCTCACCCACCCAGGGTATCAACGAGCAGTACTTC

size: few
J: TRBJ2-7
D: TRBD2
V: TRBV9
CDR3: CASSVGTSGMDEQYF
DNA: TGTGCCAGCAGCGTCGGGACTAGCGGGATGGACGAGCAGTACTTC

size: NA
J: TRBJ2-5
D: TRBD2
V: TRBV6-1
CDR3: CASSAGLAGGKETQYF
DNA: TGTGCCAGCAGTGCGGGACTAGCGGGGGGCAAAGAGACCCAGTACTTC

size: NA
J: TRBJ2-1
D: TRBD2
V: TRBV3-1/TRBV3-2
CDR3: CASSQDLAGVRNEQFF
DNA: TGTGCCAGCAGCCAAGATCTAGCGGGAGTCCGAAATGAGCAGTTCTTC

size: once
J: TRBJ2-1
D: TRBD2
V: TRBV6-6
CDR3: CASTLAGGYNEQFF
DNA: TGTGCCAGCACCTTAGCGGGAGGGTACAATGAGCAGTTCTTC

size: NA
J: TRBJ2-2
D: TRBD1
V: TRBV5-1
CDR3: CASSRTQGANTGELFF
DNA: TGCGCCAGCAGCCGCACACAGGGGGCGAACACCGGGGAGCTGTTTTTT

size: once
J: TRBJ1-2
D: NA
V: TRBV28
CDR3: CASSLKGGNYGYTF
DNA: TGTGCCAGCAGTTTAAAAGGGGGTAACTATGGCTACACCTTC

size: NA
J: TRBJ2-5
D: NA
V: TRBV7-2
CDR3: CASSYLDSVQETQYF
DNA: TGTGCCAGCAGCTATCTTGACAGTGTCCAAGAGACCCAGTACTTC

size: NA
J: TRBJ1-6
D: TRBD1
V: TRBV18
CDR3: CASSPARGWNSPLHF
DNA: TGTGCCAGCTCACCAGCCAGGGGGTGGAATTCACCCCTCCACTTT

size: NA
J: TRBJ2-1
D: TRBD2
V: TRBV6-4
CDR3: CASSEQAGVNEQFF
DNA: TGTGCCAGCAGTGAACAAGCGGGAGTGAATGAGCAGTTCTTC

size: NA
J: TRBJ1-4
D: TRBD1
V: TRBV27
CDR3: CASRMQGVGEKLFF
DNA: TGTGCCAGCAGGATGCAGGGGGTCGGCGAAAAACTGTTTTTT

size: NA
J: TRBJ2-7
D: TRBD1
V: TRBV19
CDR3: CASSTGQGWYEQYF
DNA: TGTGCCAGTTCAACCGGACAGGGTTGGTACGAGCAGTACTTC

size: NA
J: TRBJ1-4
D: TRBD1
V: TRBV6-5
CDR3: CASRKTGGIYEKLFF
DNA: TGTGCCAGCAGAAAAACAGGGGGTATTTATGAAAAACTGTTTTTT

size: NA
J: TRBJ1-2
D: NA
V: TRBV9
CDR3: CASSVAPGAANYGYTF
DNA: TGTGCCAGCAGCGTAGCTCCGGGAGCCGCGAACTATGGCTACACCTTC

size: NA
J: TRBJ1-5
D: NA
V: TRBV6-5
CDR3: CASRNRGGPNQPQHF
DNA: TGTGCCAGCAGGAACCGGGGTGGTCCGAATCAGCCCCAGCATTTT

size: NA
J: TRBJ2-4
D: NA
V: TRBV3-1/TRBV3-2
CDR3: CASSQWWGRLAKNIQYF
DNA: TGTGCCAGCAGCCAGTGGTGGGGGCGACTAGCCAAAAACATTCAGTACTTC

size: once
J: TRBJ2-6
D: TRBD2
V: TRBV24-1
CDR3: CATHPGGGAGANVLTF
DNA: TGTGCCACCCACCCGGGAGGAGGAGCTGGGGCCAACGTCCTGACTTTC

size: NA
J: TRBJ2-3
D: TRBD1
V: TRBV3-1/TRBV3-2
CDR3: CASSPGTGSGTQYF
DNA: TGTGCCAGCAGCCCAGGGACAGGGAGTGGTACGCAGTATTTT

size: NA
J: TRBJ2-1
D: TRBD2
V: TRBV24-1
CDR3: CATSVLEASGSDEQFF
DNA: TGTGCCACCAGTGTCCTTGAGGCTAGCGGGAGCGATGAGCAGTTCTTC

size: NA
J: TRBJ2-2
D: TRBD1
V: TRBV18
CDR3: CASSPGQGRNTGELFF
DNA: TGTGCCAGCTCACCTGGACAGGGGCGGAACACCGGGGAGCTGTTTTTT

size: NA
J: TRBJ2-1
D: TRBD2
V: TRBV6-1
CDR3: CASSDLTGGAVEQFF
DNA: TGTGCCAGCAGTGATCTTACGGGGGGGGCGGTTGAGCAGTTCTTC

size: NA
J: TRBJ1-1
D: NA
V: TRBV6-5
CDR3: CASSYSEGSATKAFF
DNA: TGTGCCAGCAGTTACTCGGAGGGGAGCGCCACTAAAGCTTTCTTT

size: NA
J: TRBJ1-5
D: TRBD1
V: TRBV2
CDR3: CASRVTGVNQPQHF
DNA: TGTGCCAGCAGAGTGACAGGGGTGAATCAGCCCCAGCATTTT

size: once
J: TRBJ2-7
D: NA
V: TRBV3-1/TRBV3-2
CDR3: CASSQLPGGEQYF
DNA: TGTGCCAGCAGCCAACTCCCGGGCGGGGAGCAGTACTTC

size: NA
J: TRBJ1-1
D: TRBD1
V: TRBV7-8
CDR3: CASSLSGTGATEAFF
DNA: TGTGCCAGCAGCTTATCCGGGACAGGGGCCACTGAAGCTTTCTTT

size: NA
J: TRBJ1-6
D: NA
V: TRBV7-2
CDR3: CASSLDSSLYNSPLHF
DNA: TGTGCCAGCAGCTTAGACAGTTCCCTTTATAATTCACCCCTCCACTTT

size: few
J: TRBJ2-7
D: TRBD1
V: TRBV13
CDR3: CASSFDRGYEQYF
DNA: TGTGCCAGCAGCTTTGACAGGGGCTACGAGCAGTACTTC

size: NA
J: TRBJ2-1
D: TRBD2
V: TRBV7-9
CDR3: CASSPGGLAGGGSEQFF
DNA: TGTGCCAGCAGCCCGGGGGGGCTAGCGGGAGGAGGGAGTGAGCAGTTCTTC

size: NA
J: TRBJ1-2
D: NA
V: TRBV3-1/TRBV3-2
CDR3: CASSRFGGPGQINYGYTF
DNA: TGTGCCAGCAGCCGTTTCGGTGGCCCGGGACAAATAAACTATGGCTACACCTTC

size: NA
J: TRBJ2-3
D: TRBD1
V: TRBV2
CDR3: CASRMTGGGTDTQYF
DNA: TGTGCCAGCAGGATGACAGGGGGCGGCACAGATACGCAGTATTTT

size: NA
J: TRBJ2-4
D: TRBD1
V: TRBV5-1
CDR3: CASSAGQGLGKGNIQYF
DNA: TGCGCCAGCAGCGCAGGACAGGGGTTAGGAAAAGGAAACATTCAGTACTTC

size: once
J: TRBJ2-5
D: TRBD2
V: TRBV19
CDR3: CASSIDSGSGETQYF
DNA: TGTGCCAGTAGTATAGATAGCGGGAGTGGTGAGACCCAGTACTTC

size: few
J: TRBJ2-7
D: TRBD2
V: TRBV7-2
CDR3: CASSLTGGSGYEQYF
DNA: TGTGCCAGCAGCTTAACCGGGGGGTCCGGCTACGAGCAGTACTTC

size: NA
J: TRBJ1-6
D: TRBD1
V: TRBV15
CDR3: CATSRDRGHSPLHF
DNA: TGTGCCACCAGCAGGGACAGGGGGCATTCACCCCTCCACTTT

size: NA
J: TRBJ2-6
D: NA
V: TRBV27
CDR3: CASSLVSEGANVLTF
DNA: TGTGCCAGCAGTTTAGTGTCGGAGGGGGCCAACGTCCTGACTTTC

size: NA
J: TRBJ1-2
D: TRBD1
V: TRBV25-1
CDR3: CASSEGQGSLSGYTF
DNA: TGTGCCAGCAGTGAAGGACAGGGAAGCCTTAGTGGCTACACCTTC

size: NA
J: TRBJ1-2
D: TRBD1
V: TRBV4-1
CDR3: CASSPLTGAYGYTF
DNA: TGCGCCAGCAGCCCACTGACAGGGGCCTATGGCTACACCTTC